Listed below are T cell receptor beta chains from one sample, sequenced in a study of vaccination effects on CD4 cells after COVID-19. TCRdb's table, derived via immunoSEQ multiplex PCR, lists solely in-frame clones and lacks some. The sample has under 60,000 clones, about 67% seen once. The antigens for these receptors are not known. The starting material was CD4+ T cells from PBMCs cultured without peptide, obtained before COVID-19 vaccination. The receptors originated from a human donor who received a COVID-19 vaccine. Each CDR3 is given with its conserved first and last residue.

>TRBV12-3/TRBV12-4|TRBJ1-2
CASSPGNYGYTF
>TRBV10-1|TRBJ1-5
CASPKGGTGDQPQHF
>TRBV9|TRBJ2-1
CASSVVAAPDNEQFF
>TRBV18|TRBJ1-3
CASSPNGVSLGNTIYF
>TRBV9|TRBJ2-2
CASSVGSVNTGELFF
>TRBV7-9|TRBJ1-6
CASSAQGLKHSPLHF
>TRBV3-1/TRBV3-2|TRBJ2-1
CASSQSPSGSSYNEQFF
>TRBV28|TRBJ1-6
CASRNLPTGFRNSPLHF
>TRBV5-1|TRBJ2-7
CASSALERASYEQYF
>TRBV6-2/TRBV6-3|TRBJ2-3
CASSYLGLAPDTQYF
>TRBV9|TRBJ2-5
CASSVASAGGQETQYF
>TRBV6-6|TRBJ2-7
CASSRPTGTGPYEQYF
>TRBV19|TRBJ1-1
CASTTRVENTEAFF
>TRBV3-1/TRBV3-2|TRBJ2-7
CASSQKYSRGEQYF
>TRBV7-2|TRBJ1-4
CASSLAPTGSGEKLFF
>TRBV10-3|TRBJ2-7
CAISESSQDYEQYF
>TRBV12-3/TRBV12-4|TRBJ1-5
CASSGQINQPQHF
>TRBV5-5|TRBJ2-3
CASSLAYRTVTDTQYF
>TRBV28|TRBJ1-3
CASRAPDGRGNTIYF
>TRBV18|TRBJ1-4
CASSPSRSSSTNEKLFF
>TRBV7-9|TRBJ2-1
CASSLAVKLGLAGLDEQFF
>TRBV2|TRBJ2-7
CASKYRDRTYEQYF
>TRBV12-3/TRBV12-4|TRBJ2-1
CASSPDSRDEQFF
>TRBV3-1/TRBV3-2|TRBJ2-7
CASSQLSYEQYF
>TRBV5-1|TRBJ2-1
CASSLEAGGSNEQFF
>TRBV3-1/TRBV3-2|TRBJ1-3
CASSPTGGRNTIYF
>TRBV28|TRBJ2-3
CASGTGFGTDTQYF
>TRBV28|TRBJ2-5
CASTEGSPEIQYF
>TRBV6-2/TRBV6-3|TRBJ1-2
CASSSVSRGPDYTF
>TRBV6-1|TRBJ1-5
CASSEALQSSNQPQHF
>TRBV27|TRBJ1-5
CASSFEARREPQHF
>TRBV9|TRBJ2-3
CASSARTSVDTQYF
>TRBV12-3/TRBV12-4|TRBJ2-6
CASRSGANVLTF
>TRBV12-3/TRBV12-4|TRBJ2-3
CASLRDRTDTQYF
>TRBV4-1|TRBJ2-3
CASSPNLLAGGPHTQYF
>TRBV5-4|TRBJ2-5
CASSLGDRGRGTQYF
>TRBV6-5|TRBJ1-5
CASSGTNNQPQHF
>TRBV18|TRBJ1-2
CASSPRQGKVDYGYTF
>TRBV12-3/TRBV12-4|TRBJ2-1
CASSPGNEQFF
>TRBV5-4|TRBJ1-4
CASSQSPGGRGEKLFF
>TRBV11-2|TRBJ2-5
CASTLTRGGSGWETQYF
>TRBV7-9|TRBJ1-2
CASSLRGQAEGYTF
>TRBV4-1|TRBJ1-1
CASSQGSGDTEAFF
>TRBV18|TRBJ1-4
CASSPDINEKLFF
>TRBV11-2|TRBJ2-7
CASSLGGGTYEQYF
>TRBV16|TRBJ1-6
CASSQSTGNSPLHF